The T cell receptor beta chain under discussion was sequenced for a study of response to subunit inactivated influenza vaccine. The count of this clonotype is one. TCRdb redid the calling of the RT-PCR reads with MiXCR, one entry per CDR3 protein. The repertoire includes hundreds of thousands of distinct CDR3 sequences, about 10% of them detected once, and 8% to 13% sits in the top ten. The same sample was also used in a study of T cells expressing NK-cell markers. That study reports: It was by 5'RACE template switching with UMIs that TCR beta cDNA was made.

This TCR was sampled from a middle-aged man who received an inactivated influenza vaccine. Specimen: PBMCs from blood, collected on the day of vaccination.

CDR3 coding DNA: TGTGCCAGCAGCGTAGCGCTGTCGGCTGACTCCTACAATGAGCAGTTCTTC. It codes for CASSVALSADSYNEQFF. The gene calls are TRBV9 and TRBJ2-1; D is unresolved. Germline CDR1 reads SGDLS; CDR2 reads YYNGEE. This CDR3 is built from 17 residues. Trimming left V 0 bases short and J 0 bases short, with 13 bases between.